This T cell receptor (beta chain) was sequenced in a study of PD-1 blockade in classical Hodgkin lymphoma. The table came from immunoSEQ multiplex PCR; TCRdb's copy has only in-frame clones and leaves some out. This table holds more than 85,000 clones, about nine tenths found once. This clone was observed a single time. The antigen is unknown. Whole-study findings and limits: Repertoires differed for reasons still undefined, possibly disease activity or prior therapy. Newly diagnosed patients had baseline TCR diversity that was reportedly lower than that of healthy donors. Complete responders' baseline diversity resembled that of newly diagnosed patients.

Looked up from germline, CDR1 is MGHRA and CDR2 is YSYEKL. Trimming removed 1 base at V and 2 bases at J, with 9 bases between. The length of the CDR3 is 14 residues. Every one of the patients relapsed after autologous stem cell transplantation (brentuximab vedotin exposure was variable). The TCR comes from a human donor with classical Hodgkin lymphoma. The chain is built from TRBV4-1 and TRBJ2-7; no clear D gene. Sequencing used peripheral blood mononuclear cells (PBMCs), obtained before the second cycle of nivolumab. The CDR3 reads CASSQAVGTYEQYF. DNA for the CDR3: TGCGCCAGCAGCCAAGCCGTGGGGACCTACGAGCAGTACTTC.